This TCR beta chain was recorded in a study of graft-versus-host responses after intestinal transplantation. Trimming removed 3 bases from V and 4 bases from J, with 13 bases in between. This CDR3 has 15 residues. Germline CDR1 MDHEN, CDR2 SYDVKM. About this clone itself: Its cognate antigen is unknown.

The method was immunoSEQ multiplex PCR; TCRdb's version includes in-frame clones alone and lacks a portion of them. The data contain more than 65,000 clones, around 96% of them singletons. Material: unstimulated CD8+ T cells sorted from spleen or lymph node cells, obtained before intestinal transplant. The chain recombines TRBV28 with TRBJ2-1; D might be TRBD2 (6 bases). This clonotype was sampled from a human donor who received an intestinal transplant. The CDR3 bases are TGTGCCAGCAGTTTGGGACTCCCGCCGTACAATGAGCAGTTCTTC. Translation: CASSLGLPPYNEQFF. The whole variable domain, remainder taken from reference TRBV28 and TRBJ2-1, is DVKVTQSSRYLVKRTGEKVFLECVQDMDHENMFWYRQDPGLGLRLIYFSYDVKMKEKGDIPEGYSVSREKKERFSLILESASTNQTSMYLCASSLGLPPYNEQFFGPGTRLTVL.